This entry lists 20 T cell receptor beta chains sequenced from one sample in a study of cytomegalovirus exposure and HLA in healthy donors. In the PCR, 60 Vbeta and 13 Jbeta primers were used. Only in-frame clones appear in the TCRdb table, and some are missing; sequencing was by immunoSEQ multiplex PCR. The table records approximately 140,000 clones, roughly 76% of them present only once. The sample consisted of PBMCs. These receptors all come from a woman aged 40 to 49 in good health and CMV-seronegative.

The J gene is TRBJ2-2, the V gene TRBV4-3; 9 bases match TRBD1. V trimming: 2 bases; J trimming: 0 bases; junction bases outside the gene matches: 10. The CDR3 totals 19 residues. CDR1 LGHNA and CDR2 YSLEER come from the germline V gene. CDR3 residues: CASSQLRTGEIPNTGELFF. CDR3 DNA: TGCGCCAGCAGCCAACTAAGGACAGGGGAAATACCGAACACCGGGGAGCTGTTTTTT.

This clone appeared a few times. The chain recombines TRBV6-5 with TRBJ1-2, with D possibly being TRBD1 (6 bases). Germline loops: CDR1 MNHEY, CDR2 SVGAGI. CDR3 length: 16 residues. V lost 2 bases, J lost 4 bases, and 17 bases lay in between. This CDR3 reads CASSYTSGEGGYGYTF. CDR3 DNA: TGTGCCAGCAGTTACACCTCAGGGGAGGGGGGCTATGGCTACACCTTC.

The V call is TRBV19, the J call TRBJ1-5; 8 bases match TRBD1. Germline-derived CDR1 and CDR2 are LNHDA and SQIVND (reference sequence). Germline trimming cut 5 bases from V and 0 bases from J; bases unmatched to any gene: 3. The length of the CDR3 is 15 residues. CDR3 in amino acids: CASSGDRNSNQPQHF. For the CDR3, the DNA is TGTGCCAGTAGTGGGGACAGGAATAGCAATCAGCCCCAGCATTTT.

The rearrangement links TRBV6-5 to TRBJ1-1; 10 bases fit TRBD1. V lost 7 bases and J lost 11; bases outside the gene matches: 10. The CDR3 contains 13 residues. CDR1 and CDR2 from the germline V gene are MNHEY and SVGAGI. CDR3 sequence reads: CASTPSDRGYAFF. The CDR3 nucleotides read TGTGCCAGCACCCCCTCGGACAGGGGGTACGCTTTCTTT.

The table lists this clone with a count of one. The rearrangement uses TRBV7-2 and TRBJ2-5; D possibly corresponds to TRBD2 (7 bases). Germline V gene lookup returns CDR1 SGHTA and CDR2 FQGNSA. This CDR3 contains 13 residues. Trimming took off 5 bases at V and 4 bases at J, with 11 bases between the two ends. CDR3 region: CASSGGATETQYF. The CDR3 bases are TGTGCCAGCAGCGGGGGGGCCACAGAGACCCAGTACTTC.

J is TRBJ2-5 and V is TRBV2; weak D call: TRBD1 (6 bases). V was cut by 6 bases and J by 0 bases, with 23 bases left in between. The CDR3 runs 18 residues. Germline V lookup: CDR1 SNHLY, CDR2 FYNNEI. CDR3 in DNA: TGTGCCAGCAGGGACGGACAGACCACATTATGGTACCAAGAGACCCAGTACTTC. The encoded protein is CASRDGQTTLWYQETQYF. The variable domain in full, completed from reference TRBV2 and TRBJ2-5, reads EPEVTQTPSHQVTQMGQEVILRCVPISNHLYFYWYRQILGQKVEFLVSFYNNEISEKSEIFDDQFSVERPDGSNFTLKIRSTKLEDSAMYFCASRDGQTTLWYQETQYFGPGTRLLVL.

This clone appeared a single time. The chain uses TRBV7-3 and TRBJ2-1; a possible D gene is TRBD1 (6 bases). Trimming removed 7 bases at V and 0 bases at J, with 13 bases between. Germline V gene lookup returns CDR1 SGHTA and CDR2 FQGTGA. CDR3 size: 15 residues. The CDR3 protein is CASIQTGSSYNEQFF. CDR3 bases: TGTGCCAGCATACAAACAGGGAGCTCCTACAATGAGCAGTTCTTC.

The chain is built from TRBV9 and TRBJ2-2; a weak D match, TRBD1 (5 bases). The CDR3 is 12 amino acids. Per germline, CDR1 SGDLS and CDR2 YYNGEE. Trimming removed 2 bases at V and 13 bases at J, with 12 bases between. For the CDR3, the DNA is TGTGCCAGCAGCGTTCTTCAGGGCGGGCTGTTTTTT. It specifies CASSVLQGGLFF.

The chain is built from TRBV19 and TRBJ2-3, with no clear D. Germline CDR1 reads LNHDA; CDR2 reads SQIVND (reference sequence). The CDR3 spans 16 residues. Trimming took 5 bases from V and 0 from J, leaving 15 bases between them. Here the CDR3 DNA reads TGTGCCAGTAGTCGCCGCTCGGTCTCTAGCACAGATACGCAGTATTTT. Residues: CASSRRSVSSTDTQYF.

The chain combines TRBV6-5 with TRBJ2-1; weak D call: TRBD2 (5 bases). Germline V gene sequence: CDR1 MNHEY, CDR2 SVGAGI. Deletions cut 2 bases from V and 12 bases from J, with 8 bases between. This CDR3 region has 11 residues. CDR3 nucleotide sequence: TGTGCCAGCAGTTACAATGAGGGGCAGTTCTTC. It yields the protein CASSYNEGQFF.

In its sample, this clone was seen a few times. The J gene is TRBJ1-1, the V gene TRBV2; D might be TRBD1 (6 bases). The CDR3 runs to 12 residues. Trimming pared 7 bases from V and 3 bases from J, leaving 9 bases between. The germline V gene encodes CDR1 SNHLY and CDR2 FYNNEI. The CDR3 DNA reads as TGTGCCAGCAAATACAGGGACACTGAAGCTTTCTTT. Residues: CASKYRDTEAFF.

The chain recombines TRBV2 with TRBJ1-5; perhaps TRBD1 as D (6 bases). This CDR3 comprises 15 residues. Trimming took 4 bases from V and 4 from J, leaving 14 bases between them. Germline CDR1 is SNHLY and CDR2 is FYNNEI. The CDR3 loop is CASSVFRGRNQPQHF. CDR3 DNA sequence: TGTGCCAGCAGTGTTTTCAGGGGTAGGAATCAGCCCCAGCATTTT. The whole variable domain, remainder taken from reference TRBV2 and TRBJ1-5, is EPEVTQTPSHQVTQMGQEVILRCVPISNHLYFYWYRQILGQKVEFLVSFYNNEISEKSEIFDDQFSVERPDGSNFTLKIRSTKLEDSAMYFCASSVFRGRNQPQHFGDGTRLSIL.

The rearrangement links TRBV7-9 to TRBJ2-7, with TRBD2 identical over 12 bases. With 2 bases clipped from V and 6 bases from J, the junction kept 5 bases outside the gene matches. The CDR3 is 15 amino acids. The germline CDR1 and CDR2 sequences are SEHNR and FQNEAQ (reference sequence). CDR3: CASSLLAGGRGEQYF. The CDR3 nucleotides read TGTGCCAGCAGCTTACTAGCGGGGGGGCGGGGCGAGCAGTACTTC.

The rearrangement links TRBV9 to TRBJ1-2; 7 bases agree with TRBD1. The CDR3 totals 14 residues. Germline CDR1 reads SGDLS; CDR2 reads YYNGEE. Trimming removed 4 bases from V and 4 bases from J; junction bases left unmatched: 7. CDR3: CASSSGTASYGYTF. The CDR3 DNA sequence: TGTGCCAGCAGCTCTGGGACAGCTAGCTATGGCTACACCTTC.

This clone occurred once. Germline is not matched at one junction end, which may reflect a read error. This chain joins TRBV7-9 and TRBJ2-7, with 11 nucleotides matching TRBD2. The CDR3 is made up of 14 amino acids. Germline CDR1 is SEHNR and CDR2 is FQNEAQ (reference sequence). CDR3 in amino acids: CSSELAGDPYEQYF. DNA for the CDR3: TGTTCCAGCGAACTAGCGGGGGATCCCTACGAGCAGTACTTC.

This sequence joins TRBV14 and TRBJ2-5, with TRBD1 as a possible D gene (6 bases). Trimming took off 1 base at V and 4 bases at J, with 13 bases between the two ends. Per germline, CDR1 SGHDN and CDR2 FVKESK. The CDR3 length is 15 residues. The CDR3 DNA sequence: TGTGCCAGCAGCCAAGTTGCAGGGGTCGTAGAGACCCAGTACTTC. This gives the protein CASSQVAGVVETQYF.

This clone showed up just once. The chain employs TRBV19 and TRBJ1-2; 11 bases fit TRBD1. Germline assignment: CDR1 LNHDA and CDR2 SQIVND (reference sequence). This CDR3 has 16 amino acids. V was clipped by 4 bases and J by 5 bases; unmatched bases: 9. The DNA for the CDR3 is TGTGCCAGTAGTACCGGTTGGACAGGGGGCGCTTATGGCTACACCTTC. Its protein is CASSTGWTGGAYGYTF.

The chain uses TRBV27 and TRBJ2-2; D might be TRBD1 (6 bases). This CDR3 is built from 18 residues. The germline V and J ends were trimmed by 0 bases and 0 bases, with 14 bases remaining between them. Germline V gene sequence: CDR1 MNHEY, CDR2 SMNVEV (reference sequence). The CDR3 nucleotides read TGTGCCAGCAGTTTATCTCCGCGCAGGGGTACGAACACCGGGGAGCTGTTTTTT. This sequence encodes CASSLSPRRGTNTGELFF.

The sample holds one count of this clone. This chain uses TRBV28 with TRBJ1-5; possibly TRBD1 for D (6 bases). V was cut by 5 bases and J by 0 bases, with 11 bases left in between. CDR1 and CDR2 from the germline V gene are MDHEN and SYDVKM. The CDR3 contains 15 residues. CDR3 DNA: TGTGCCAGCAGTCCGGACAGCTATAGCAATCAGCCCCAGCATTTT. Its translation: CASSPDSYSNQPQHF. Full variable domain (missing parts from reference TRBV28 and TRBJ1-5): DVKVTQSSRYLVKRTGEKVFLECVQDMDHENMFWYRQDPGLGLRLIYFSYDVKMKEKGDIPEGYSVSREKKERFSLILESASTNQTSMYLCASSPDSYSNQPQHFGDGTRLSIL.

CDR3 DNA: TGTGCCAGCAGGCCTGGGGACTCGAACACTGAAGCTTTCTTT. The encoded protein is CASRPGDSNTEAFF. V and J are TRBV7-2 and TRBJ1-1, with D maybe TRBD1 (5 bases). CDR1 is SGHTA, CDR2 FQGNSA, per germline. Trimming shortened V by 6 bases and J by 1 base, and 12 bases separated the two germline ends. The CDR3 runs 14 residues. Full variable domain (outside the CDR3, taken from reference TRBV7-2 and TRBJ1-1): GAGVSQSPSNKVTEKGKDVELRCDPISGHTALYWYRQSLGQGLEFLIYFQGNSAPDKSGLPSDRFSAERTGGSVSTLTIQRTQQEDSAVYLCASRPGDSNTEAFFGQGTRLTVV.